Sequencing of this T cell receptor (beta chain) was carried out in a study of blood T cell repertoires in COVID-19. Trimming removed 5 bases from V and 0 bases from J, with 8 bases in between. Germline V CDR1 and CDR2: SGHNT, YENEEA. This CDR3 region has 15 residues. Generated by immunoSEQ multiplex PCR, the TCRdb table keeps only in-frame clones and is missing some. The sample carries around 100,000 clones, 89% recorded once. The sample consisted of peripheral blood. The clonotype was recovered from a man aged 50 to 59 with COVID-19, enrolled during active disease. The chain carries TRBV11-3 and TRBJ2-6, with D hard to call. The CDR3 DNA reads TGTGCCAGCAGCAGAGGTAGCTCTGGGGCCAACGTCCTGACTTTC. Translated: CASSRGSSGANVLTF.